The next 20 T cell receptor beta chains were all read from a single sample in a study of graft-versus-host responses after intestinal transplantation. Clones were sequenced by immunoSEQ multiplex PCR, and TCRdb holds only the in-frame ones, with some missing. The table records about 7,400 clones, roughly two thirds of them present only once. Graft tissue processing released intraepithelial and lamina propria lymphocytes. The sequencing used ileum tissue, collected approximately 450 days after transplant. Receptor source: a human patient who received an intestinal transplant, so some T cells may come from the graft donor.

This clone has just a few counts. The CDR3 DNA sequence: TGTGCCAGCAGCTTAGTAGGCCAGCCCCAGCATTTT. Protein: CASSLVGQPQHF. This chain links TRBV7-8 with TRBJ1-5, with D unclear. The germline V gene encodes CDR1 SGHVS and CDR2 FQNEAQ. This CDR3 is built from 12 residues. Trimming shortened V by 1 base and J by 7 bases, and 5 bases separated the two germline ends.

The V gene is TRBV19, the J gene TRBJ2-2; 10 bases fit TRBD2. Germline CDR1 reads LNHDA; CDR2 reads SQIVND (reference sequence). The V gene end was trimmed by 5 bases and the J gene end by 1 base; junction bases not matched to a gene: 4. The CDR3 sequence is 16 residues long. The CDR3 loop reads CASSPGLAVNTGELFF. The CDR3, as DNA: TGTGCCAGTAGTCCAGGACTAGCGGTGAACACCGGGGAGCTGTTTTTT.

V and J are TRBV28 and TRBJ2-1, with 10 positions matching TRBD2. The trim removed 8 bases at V and 0 bases at J, leaving 7 bases unmatched. CDR3 length: 16 amino acids. The germline V gene has CDR1 MDHEN and CDR2 SYDVKM. The CDR3 DNA reads as TGTGCCAGCCAGGGACTAGCGACTGACTCCTACAATGAGCAGTTCTTC. Protein: CASQGLATDSYNEQFF.

The chain is built from TRBV30 and TRBJ1-1; TRBD1 agrees at 10 bases. The length of the CDR3 is 18 residues. V lost 2 bases, J lost 0 bases, and 12 bases stayed unmatched. Germline V gene lookup returns CDR1 GTSNPN and CDR2 SVGIG (reference sequence). The CDR3 nucleotides read TGTGCCTGGAGTACTAGCGGGACAGGGGCTTGGATGAACACTGAAGCTTTCTTT. Its translation: CAWSTSGTGAWMNTEAFF.

This clone came up a few times. The V and J genes are TRBV5-1 and TRBJ2-7; 9 positions agree with TRBD2. V was clipped by 2 bases and J by 2 bases; unmatched bases: 2. The CDR3 runs to 14 residues. Germline lookup yields CDR1 SGHRS and CDR2 YFSETQ. CDR3 sequence (DNA): TGCGCCAGCAGCTTTGGCGGGAGGGCCTACGAGCAGTACTTC. This codes for CASSFGGRAYEQYF.

The J gene is TRBJ1-5, the V gene TRBV7-1, with TRBD1 matching over 8 bases. TRBV7-1 qualifies as an ORF whose function is uncertain. With V trimmed by 4 bases and J by 7 bases, 6 bases remained unmatched. The CDR3 is 14 residues long. DNA for the CDR3: TGTGCCAGCAGCTGGGACAGGAATAAGCAGCCCCAGCATTTT. Its protein is CASSWDRNKQPQHF.

The genes are TRBV7-9 and TRBJ2-1, with a possible D match to TRBD2 (6 bases). From germline, CDR1 is SEHNR and CDR2 FQNEAQ (reference sequence). The V end lost 4 bases, the J end lost 3 bases, and 16 bases lay between the germline ends. CDR3 length: 16 residues. CDR3 coding DNA: TGTGCCAGCAGCTCGGATAGCGGAGCGATCTACAATGAGCAGTTCTTC. Protein product: CASSSDSGAIYNEQFF.

V usage is TRBV5-1 and J usage is TRBJ1-5; D is ambiguous. V shed 0 bases and J shed 6 bases, with 13 bases lying between them. The CDR3 consists of 15 residues. The V gene's germline CDR1 is SGHRS and CDR2 YFSETQ. CDR3 protein: CASSLDPTLSQPQHF. The CDR3 DNA sequence: TGCGCCAGCAGCTTGGATCCGACACTGAGTCAGCCCCAGCATTTT.

The count of this clone is one. This sequence joins TRBV5-3 and TRBJ1-3, with D maybe TRBD1 (5 bases). TRBV5-3 has ORF status, its function being uncertain. The CDR3 has 18 residues. Trimming left V 2 bases short and J 0 bases short, with 18 bases between. The CDR3 nucleotides read TGTGCCAGAAGCTTAACGGGACCGGGACGGTGCTCTGGAAACACCATATATTTT. Its translation is CARSLTGPGRCSGNTIYF.

In this sample, this clone turned up once. One end of the junction is discordant with germline, which a read error may explain. The J gene is TRBJ2-1, the V gene TRBV5-4; D gene ambiguous. The CDR3 spans 17 residues. Germline CDR1 SGHNT, CDR2 YYREEE (reference sequence). CDR3 nucleotide sequence: TGCGCCAGCAGCCAAGATCTCGGCAACCCAAACTACAATGAGCAGTTCTTC. Translating gives CASSQDLGNPNYNEQFF. Full variable domain (outside the CDR3, taken from reference TRBV5-4 and TRBJ2-1): ETGVTQSPTHLIKTRGQQVTLRCSSQSGHNTVSWYQQALGQGPQFIFQYYREEENGRGNFPPRFSGLQFPNYSSELNVNALELDDSALYLCASSQDLGNPNYNEQFFGPGTRLTVL.

Remarks on this clone: One end of the junction varies from germline; a read error may be responsible. The CDR3 DNA sequence: TGTGCCAGCAGATTAGGGGTGGGCAATGAGCAGTTCTTC. Residues: CASRLGVGNEQFF. This chain uses TRBV7-2 with TRBJ2-1; a weak D match, TRBD1 (5 bases). Per germline, CDR1 SGHTA and CDR2 FQGNSA. This CDR3 comprises 13 residues.

The chain links TRBV2 to TRBJ2-1; 12 nucleotides align to TRBD1. This CDR3 comprises 16 residues. After removal of 5 bases from V and 6 bases from J, the junction contained 8 bases not matched to a gene. CDR1 and CDR2 from the germline V gene are SNHLY and FYNNEI. CDR3: CASSFPGTGGFNEQFF. The CDR3 DNA reads TGTGCCAGCAGTTTCCCCGGGACAGGGGGCTTCAATGAGCAGTTCTTC.

This clone was seen only once. The chain employs TRBV7-2 and TRBJ2-7, with D unresolved. Deletions cut 0 bases from V and 2 bases from J, with 11 bases between. The V gene's germline CDR1 is SGHTA and CDR2 FQGNSA. CDR3 length equals 15 residues. The CDR3 protein is CASSLAPGVAYEQYF. The CDR3 region has the DNA TGTGCCAGCAGCTTAGCGCCTGGCGTTGCCTACGAGCAGTACTTC.

The V and J genes are TRBV28 and TRBJ1-6, with 7 bases lining up with TRBD1. V lost 5 bases to trimming and J lost 6 bases; unmatched junction nucleotides: 4. CDR1 MDHEN and CDR2 SYDVKM come from the germline V gene. The CDR3 consists of 14 residues. The CDR3 nucleotides read TGTGCCAGCAGTCCCGGGACAGTTAATTCACCCCTCCACTTT. Translated: CASSPGTVNSPLHF.

The table lists this clone with a count of one. The rearrangement links TRBV7-3 to TRBJ2-5; TRBD2 matches at 8 bases. Germline values: CDR1 SGHTA, CDR2 FQGTGA. The CDR3 consists of 15 residues. Unmatched junction bases numbered 10, after V lost 5 bases and J lost 5 bases. In nucleotides, the CDR3 is TGTGCCAGCAGCACCCACGGGGGGGCCGGGGAGACCCAGTACTTC. Translating gives CASSTHGGAGETQYF.

V usage is TRBV6-6 and J usage is TRBJ1-4; weak D call: TRBD1 (6 bases). Trimming took 7 bases from V and 12 from J, leaving 21 bases between them. Germline V gene sequence: CDR1 MNHNY, CDR2 SVGAGI (reference sequence). The CDR3 sequence is 14 residues long. The CDR3 reads CASNPRQASGELFF. CDR3 nucleotides: TGTGCCAGCAATCCGAGACAGGCGTCTGGGGAACTGTTTTTT.

CDR3 in amino acids: CASSQVAGGAYEQYV. In nucleotides, the CDR3 is TGCGCCAGCAGCCAAGTAGCGGGGGGCGCCTACGAGCAGTACGTC. The chain has TRBV4-3 and TRBJ2-7, with 10 bases lining up with TRBD2. The CDR3 is made up of 15 amino acids. V lost 1 base and J lost 2; bases outside the gene matches: 2. Looked up from germline, CDR1 is LGHNA and CDR2 is YSLEER.

The chain recombines TRBV28 with TRBJ2-3; D is uncertain. The CDR3 is 12 residues long. Germline V gene data show CDR1 as MDHEN and CDR2 as SYDVKM. V lost 5 bases and J lost 3, with 6 bases in between. CDR3 nucleotides: TGTGCCAGCAGTCCCCCGACAGATACGCAGTATTTT. Protein sequence: CASSPPTDTQYF.

The DNA of the CDR3 is TGTGCCAGCAGTCGACTAGCGGGGGCCACAGATACGCAGTATTTT. This encodes CASSRLAGATDTQYF. The chain recombines TRBV6-5 with TRBJ2-3; 12 bases fit TRBD2. CDR1 MNHEY and CDR2 SVGAGI come from the germline V gene. The V segment lost 5 bases and the J segment 2 bases; nucleotides outside the gene matches: 2. This CDR3 is built from 15 residues.

The CDR3 DNA follows: TGTGCCAGTAGTATGGAACCGCCGAGCTCCTATAATTCACCCCTCCACTTT. It encodes CASSMEPPSSYNSPLHF. The rearrangement joins TRBV19 to TRBJ1-6; no firm D call. V gave up 3 bases and J gave up 0 bases, with 12 bases separating them. Germline V gene lookup returns CDR1 LNHDA and CDR2 SQIVND (reference sequence). The CDR3 is made up of 17 amino acids. Drawing the rest from reference TRBV19 and TRBJ1-6, the complete variable domain is DGGITQSPKYLFRKEGQNVTLSCEQNLNHDAMYWYRQDPGQGLRLIYYSQIVNDFQKGDIAEGYSVSREKKESFPLTVTSAQKNPTAFYLCASSMEPPSSYNSPLHFGNGTRLTVT.